Presented here are 25 T cell receptor beta chains from one specimen sequenced in a study of blood T cell repertoires in COVID-19. TCRdb keeps only in-frame clones here, not all; method: immunoSEQ multiplex PCR. This table holds approximately 70,000 clones, over 80% found once. Sequences were obtained from peripheral blood. The receptor source for this set is a human donor in a cohort sampled during active COVID-19.

V and J are TRBV2 and TRBJ1-1, with D tentatively TRBD1 (6 bases). With 2 bases removed from V and 4 bases from J, the gap between germline ends came to 8 bases. Germline CDR1 reads SNHLY; CDR2 reads FYNNEI. The CDR3 is 13 amino acids. The CDR3 sequence: CASSEQGSTEAFF. CDR3 sequence (DNA): TGTGCCAGCAGTGAACAGGGGAGCACTGAAGCTTTCTTT.

The CDR3 nucleotides read TGTGCCAGCAGCCTATTTGGAGTGCTGGCCCTTATGAACACTGAAGCTTTCTTT. This codes for CASSLFGVLALMNTEAFF. The V call is TRBV7-9, the J call TRBJ1-1; D not certain. V was cut by 5 bases and J by 0 bases, with 22 bases left in between. The germline V gene encodes CDR1 SEHNR and CDR2 FQNEAQ (reference sequence). The CDR3 length is 18 residues. The full variable domain, rest sourced from reference TRBV7-9 and TRBJ1-1, is DTGVSQNPRHKITKRGQNVTFRCDPISEHNRLYWYRQTLGQGPEFLTYFQNEAQLEKSRLLSDRFSAERPKGSFSTLEIQRTEQGDSAMYLCASSLFGVLALMNTEAFFGQGTRLTVV.

The genes are TRBV12-3 or TRBV12-4 and TRBJ2-5, with unresolved D. The CDR3 is 13 residues long. V lost 7 bases and J lost 2, with 11 bases in between. Written as DNA, the CDR3 is TGTGCCAGCACCCCTAATCCTCAAGAGACCCAGTACTTC. Protein: CASTPNPQETQYF.

This chain links TRBV5-1 with TRBJ1-1; tentative D call: TRBD1 (5 bases). This CDR3 has 13 amino acids. Per germline, CDR1 SGHRS and CDR2 YFSETQ. V lost 7 bases to trimming and J lost 5 bases, with 15 bases between them. The CDR3 loop is CASSQWGETEAFF. The CDR3, as DNA: TGCGCCAGCTCACAATGGGGGGAGACTGAAGCTTTCTTT. The full variable domain, completed using reference TRBV5-1 and TRBJ1-1, is KAGVTQTPRYLIKTRGQQVTLSCSPISGHRSVSWYQQTPGQGLQFLFEYFSETQRNKGNFPGRFSGRQFSNSRSEMNVSTLELGDSALYLCASSQWGETEAFFGQGTRLTVV.

This chain uses TRBV12-3 or TRBV12-4 with TRBJ2-7; possibly TRBD1 for D (6 bases). V shed 5 bases and J shed 3 bases, with 11 bases lying between them. The CDR3 spans 13 residues. DNA for the CDR3: TGTGCCAGCAGTGCCGGGACAAACTACGAGCAGTACTTC. The encoded protein is CASSAGTNYEQYF.

The chain links TRBV3-1 (or the pseudogene TRBV3-2) to TRBJ2-7, with 13 bases that match TRBD2. This CDR3 spans 15 amino acids. V gave up 0 bases and J gave up 6 bases; unmatched junction bases: 2. Looked up from germline, CDR1 is LGHDT and CDR2 is YNNKEL (reference sequence). CDR3 sequence (DNA): TGTGCCAGCAGCCAAGAGGGACTAGCGGGAACCGAGCAGTACTTC. Its translation is CASSQEGLAGTEQYF.

V gene TRBV4-3 combines with J gene TRBJ2-7, with TRBD1 as a possible D gene (5 bases). Germline values: CDR1 LGHNA, CDR2 YSLEER. This CDR3 has 15 amino acids. Trimming stripped 0 bases from V and 5 bases from J, with 14 bases between. The CDR3 region has the DNA TGCGCCAGCAGCCAAGACTTAACAAGGGGCAACGAGCAGTACTTC. Translating gives CASSQDLTRGNEQYF.

In its sample, this clone was seen once. The chain has TRBV6-1 and TRBJ1-5; the D is unclear. CDR3 size: 13 residues. CDR1 is MNHNS, CDR2 SASEGT, per germline. V was shortened by 2 bases and J by 5 bases, with 7 bases between the two germline ends. CDR3 sequence: CASSERVDQPQHF. The CDR3 nucleotides are TGTGCCAGCAGTGAACGTGTAGATCAGCCCCAGCATTTT.

The chain uses TRBV27 and TRBJ2-4; 10 bases match TRBD1. The CDR3 covers 14 residues. V dropped 6 bases and J dropped 8; count of bases not matched to a gene: 7. Germline assignment: CDR1 MNHEY and CDR2 SMNVEV (reference sequence). CDR3 bases: TGTGCCAGCAGCCAAGGACAGGGGGTGGACATTCAGTACTTC. Translation gives CASSQGQGVDIQYF.

This clone was seen only once. For the CDR3, the DNA is TGTGCCAGTAGTAATCGACAGGGAGTTAGCAACACTGAAGCTTTCTTT. This codes for CASSNRQGVSNTEAFF. The rearrangement uses TRBV19 and TRBJ1-1; 7 bases are shared with TRBD1. V trimming: 4 bases; J trimming: 2 bases; junction bases outside the gene matches: 10. This CDR3 is built from 16 residues. Looked up from germline, CDR1 is LNHDA and CDR2 is SQIVND (reference sequence).

CDR3 in DNA: TGTGCCAGCACCTCATGGGGGAGGGAATATTATGGCTACACCTTC. Encoded protein: CASTSWGREYYGYTF. V gene TRBV5-6 combines with J gene TRBJ1-2; D might be TRBD1 (5 bases). The germline V gene has CDR1 SGHDT and CDR2 YYEEEE. V was cut by 6 bases and J by 5 bases, with 20 bases left in between. There are 15 residues in the CDR3.

This clone was seen a single time. The chain uses TRBV6-2 or TRBV6-3 and TRBJ1-6, with no clear D. Trimming pared 2 bases from V and 9 bases from J, leaving 14 bases between. Germline loops: CDR1 MNHEY, CDR2 SVGEGT. The CDR3 is 15 residues long. CDR3 amino acids: CASSYGRQYGSPLHF. CDR3 bases: TGTGCCAGCAGTTACGGCCGTCAGTATGGTTCACCCCTCCACTTT.

The chain couples TRBV7-9 to TRBJ2-2, with D perhaps TRBD2 (5 bases). The CDR3 is made up of 14 amino acids. In germline, CDR1 is SEHNR, CDR2 FQNEAQ (reference sequence). V dropped 8 bases and J dropped 1 base, with 11 bases sitting between them. The CDR3 protein is CASPARGNTGELFF. CDR3 nucleotides: TGTGCCAGCCCCGCCCGGGGGAACACCGGGGAGCTGTTTTTT.

The CDR3 bases are TGTGCCGGTCGGACAGGGGTGGGCACTGAAGCTTTCTTT. Its protein product is CAGRTGVGTEAFF. This chain links TRBV2 with TRBJ1-1, with TRBD1 matching 9 bases. Germline-derived CDR1 and CDR2 are SNHLY and FYNNEI. The CDR3 is 13 residues long. Trimming at V came to 11 bases and at J to 4 bases, leaving 8 bases not matched to a gene.

This clone was picked up one time. The chain combines TRBV18 with TRBJ1-4; TRBD1 matches 8 bases. Trimming cost V 3 bases and J 8 bases; bases outside gene matches: 11. Germline values: CDR1 KGHSH, CDR2 LQKENI. The length of the CDR3 is 16 residues. The DNA of the CDR3 is TGTGCCAGCTCACCCGGTTTACAGGGGGGTGACGAAAAACTGTTTTTT. Its translation is CASSPGLQGGDEKLFF.

This chain joins TRBV13 and TRBJ2-1; 7 bases fit TRBD2. The V and J ends lost 5 bases and 0 bases, in that order; junction bases with no gene match: 4. Germline V gene lookup returns CDR1 PRHDT and CDR2 FYEKMQ (reference sequence). There are 15 residues in the CDR3. The CDR3 protein is CASSPGGGSYNEQFF. For the CDR3, the DNA is TGTGCCAGCAGCCCCGGCGGGGGCTCCTACAATGAGCAGTTCTTC.

CDR3 sequence reads: CASSLYLAGGGGTQYF. The DNA for the CDR3 is TGTGCCAGCAGCTTGTATCTAGCGGGGGGCGGTGGGACCCAGTACTTC. This chain connects TRBV5-6 to TRBJ2-5, with 11 bases matching TRBD2. Germline-derived CDR1 and CDR2 are SGHDT and YYEEEE. Losses at the gene ends were 1 base for V and 7 bases for J; bases not matched to a gene: 9. The CDR3 covers 16 residues.

The V gene is TRBV2, the J gene TRBJ1-2; the match to TRBD1 covers 8 bases. The germline V gene encodes CDR1 SNHLY and CDR2 FYNNEI. Germline trimming cut 3 bases from V and 3 bases from J; bases unmatched to any gene: 0. CDR3 length: 13 residues. The CDR3 DNA sequence: TGTGCCAGCAGTGAGGGACAGGACTATGGCTACACCTTC. It encodes CASSEGQDYGYTF. The entire variable domain, with the rest obtained from reference TRBV2 and TRBJ1-2, is as follows: EPEVTQTPSHQVTQMGQEVILRCVPISNHLYFYWYRQILGQKVEFLVSFYNNEISEKSEIFDDQFSVERPDGSNFTLKIRSTKLEDSAMYFCASSEGQDYGYTFGSGTRLTVV.

This rearrangement joins TRBV6-4 to TRBJ1-6; TRBD1 is a possible D gene (5 bases). Germline V gene lookup returns CDR1 MRHNA and CDR2 SNTAGT. The CDR3 totals 16 residues. The germline V and J ends were trimmed by 2 bases and 10 bases, with 18 bases remaining between them. DNA of the CDR3: TGTGCCAGCAGTGACGGGCTGCAGGGAAAGGAGTCACCCCTCCACTTT. Translation gives CASSDGLQGKESPLHF.

This clone was detected only once. The genes are TRBV2 and TRBJ1-6; 7 bases match TRBD1. V dropped 9 bases and J dropped 1; count of bases not matched to a gene: 3. The germline CDR1 and CDR2 sequences are SNHLY and FYNNEI. The CDR3 loop spans 14 amino acids. The CDR3: CASRTGSYNSPLHF. For the CDR3, the DNA is TGTGCCAGTAGGACAGGTTCCTATAATTCACCCCTCCACTTT. The full variable domain, rest sourced from reference TRBV2 and TRBJ1-6, is EPEVTQTPSHQVTQMGQEVILRCVPISNHLYFYWYRQILGQKVEFLVSFYNNEISEKSEIFDDQFSVERPDGSNFTLKIRSTKLEDSAMYFCASRTGSYNSPLHFGNGTRLTVT.

The CDR3 nucleotides read TGCAGCGCGACCGGGACAGCTCCGAACTCTGGAAACACCATATATTTT. Amino acids: CSATGTAPNSGNTIYF. The V and J genes are TRBV29-1 and TRBJ1-3, with 7 bases fitting TRBD1. The trim removed 7 bases at V and 0 bases at J, leaving 12 bases unmatched. The CDR3 has 16 residues. CDR1 and CDR2 (germline): SQVTM, ANQGSEA.

This chain connects TRBV21-1 to TRBJ2-7; the table's D call of TRBD1 was not tested on the DNA. TRBV21-1 is classified as a pseudogene. This CDR3 region has 13 residues. The CDR3 spells CASTIGWGLEQYF. CDR3 in DNA: TGTGCCAGCACAATTGGATGGGGGCTCGAGCAGTACTTC.

As DNA, the CDR3 is TGTGCCAGCAGCGTACACCCACAAGTCTCCAACACTGAAGCTTTCTTT. It translates to CASSVHPQVSNTEAFF. V is TRBV9 and J is TRBJ1-1; D unresolved. The CDR3 sequence is 16 residues long. The V gene lost 1 base and the J gene lost 2 bases, with 15 bases spanning the gap. Germline V gives CDR1 SGDLS, CDR2 YYNGEE.

The chain has TRBV19 and TRBJ1-4, with D possibly matching TRBD1 (5 bases). The CDR3 sequence is 16 residues long. Germline values: CDR1 LNHDA, CDR2 SQIVND (reference sequence). V was trimmed by 2 bases and J by 7 bases, leaving 17 bases between them. In nucleotides, the CDR3 is TGTGCCAGTAGTATAAGGAGAGGCGGGGCAGGTGAAAAACTGTTTTTT. It specifies CASSIRRGGAGEKLFF.

This sequence joins TRBV5-8 and TRBJ2-6; D call uncertain. This CDR3 spans 15 amino acids. Trimming took off 2 bases at V and 0 bases at J, with 6 bases between the two ends. The germline V gene has CDR1 SGHTS and CDR2 YDEGEE. The CDR3 here is CASSFYVSGANVLTF. The CDR3 nucleotides are TGTGCCAGCAGCTTCTACGTCTCTGGGGCCAACGTCCTGACTTTC.